Following are 25 T cell receptor beta chains from one sample sequenced in a study of control samples from healthy donors and cancer patients. Repertoires were generated with immunoSEQ multiplex PCR, while TCRdb's copy carries only in-frame clones and drops some. The sample shows just over 150,000 clones, approximately 93% of them seen only once. Sequenced: blood. The origin of the receptors is a man aged 45-65 years in good health.

J is TRBJ2-3 and V is TRBV27; TRBD1 aligns across 10 bases. Looked up from germline, CDR1 is MNHEY and CDR2 is SMNVEV (reference sequence). Unmatched junction bases numbered 13, after V lost 6 bases and J lost 7 bases. The CDR3 covers 16 residues. In nucleotides, the CDR3 is TGTGCCAGCAGCCGACAGGGGGCTGGTGGGATACATACGCAGTATTTT. It encodes CASSRQGAGGIHTQYF.

The chain recombines TRBV29-1 with TRBJ2-5; no definite D call. CDR1 and CDR2 from the germline V gene are SQVTM and ANQGSEA. Trimming took 4 bases from V and 5 from J, leaving 11 bases between them. The CDR3 loop spans 12 amino acids. The CDR3 here is CSVVSATETQYF. CDR3 nucleotide sequence: TGCAGCGTTGTATCGGCAACTGAGACCCAGTACTTC. The whole variable domain, filled in from reference TRBV29-1 and TRBJ2-5, reads SAVISQKPSRDICQRGTSLTIQCQVDSQVTMMFWYRQQPGQSLTLIATANQGSEATYESGFVIDKFPISRPNLTFSTLTVSNMSPEDSSIYLCSVVSATETQYFGPGTRLLVL.

The chain combines TRBV2 with TRBJ2-7; possibly TRBD1 for D (6 bases). The CDR3 is 14 amino acids. Trimming stripped 7 bases from V and 3 bases from J, with 16 bases between. Germline CDR1 SNHLY, CDR2 FYNNEI. The CDR3: CASIGKGVRYEQYF. The CDR3 DNA reads as TGTGCCAGCATTGGAAAGGGGGTTCGCTACGAGCAGTACTTC.

The J gene is TRBJ2-1, the V gene TRBV24-1; 9 bases map to TRBD1. CDR3 length: 14 residues. CDR1 KGHDR and CDR2 SFDVKD come from the germline V gene. The junction had 10 bases not matched to a gene; V was cut back by 10 bases and J by 7 bases. CDR3 bases: TGTGCCACGTCCGGGACAGGGAGGCTTAATGAGCAGTTCTTC. Its protein is CATSGTGRLNEQFF.

This chain joins TRBV13 and TRBJ2-3; D is tentatively TRBD1 or TRBD2 (6 bases each). Germline CDR1 PRHDT, CDR2 FYEKMQ (reference sequence). Trimming pared 8 bases from V and 2 bases from J, leaving 11 bases between. This CDR3 is 13 amino acids long. The CDR3 coding sequence is TGTGCCAGCGGGGGGCAGCTCACAGATACGCAGTATTTT. This encodes CASGGQLTDTQYF.

This clone was recorded only once. The gene calls are TRBV27 and TRBJ2-6; D possibly uses TRBD1 or TRBD2 (5 bases each). V was trimmed by 3 bases and J by 0 bases, leaving 6 bases between them. The CDR3 totals 15 residues. CDR1 is MNHEY and CDR2 is SMNVEV in the germline V gene (reference sequence). CDR3 nucleotides: TGTGCCAGCAGTTTCGGGACCTCTGGGGCCAACGTCCTGACTTTC. This encodes CASSFGTSGANVLTF.

The chain has TRBV30 and TRBJ2-1; TRBD2 aligns across 14 bases. The CDR3 spans 15 residues. The junction had 5 bases not matched to a gene; V was cut back by 4 bases and J by 6 bases. Germline CDR1 reads GTSNPN; CDR2 reads SVGIG (reference sequence). This CDR3 reads CAWTSGTSGSNEQFF. CDR3 coding DNA: TGTGCCTGGACGTCCGGGACTAGCGGGAGCAATGAGCAGTTCTTC.

This clone was seen once. The chain recombines TRBV28 with TRBJ1-6; TRBD1 matches at 8 bases. Germline CDR1 MDHEN, CDR2 SYDVKM. The CDR3 length is 14 residues. Germline trimming cut 6 bases from V and 6 bases from J; bases unmatched to any gene: 4. The CDR3 DNA follows: TGTGCCAGCAGCCGGCAGGGGGCTAATTCACCCCTCCACTTT. This gives the protein CASSRQGANSPLHF.

As concerns this clone: The same CDR3 can be traced to other DNA sequences in this sample. The chain combines TRBV28 with TRBJ1-1; D is ambiguous. The CDR3 has 11 residues. Germline V gives CDR1 MDHEN, CDR2 SYDVKM. The V end lost 6 bases, the J end lost 5 bases, and 7 bases lay between the germline ends. Written as DNA, the CDR3 is TGTGCCAGCAGCCTAAGAACTGAAGCTTTCTTT. Protein product: CASSLRTEAFF.

J is TRBJ2-5 and V is TRBV28; the D call may be TRBD1 or TRBD2 (5 bases each). V gave up 6 bases and J gave up 4 bases, with 21 bases separating them. Germline V gives CDR1 MDHEN, CDR2 SYDVKM. This CDR3 spans 16 amino acids. CDR3 sequence (DNA): TGTGCCAGCAGCCCCTTGGGGGTGCTTGGGGGAGAGACCCAGTACTTC. Translation: CASSPLGVLGGETQYF.

This clone was seen only once. J is TRBJ2-1 and V is TRBV6-5, with TRBD1 matching 10 bases. This CDR3 contains 13 residues. Germline V gives CDR1 MNHEY, CDR2 SVGAGI. J lost 9 bases, V lost 9 bases, and 8 bases had no gene match. CDR3 protein: CASGLTGGVEQFF. The CDR3 DNA reads as TGTGCCAGTGGACTGACAGGGGGCGTTGAGCAGTTCTTC.

The CDR3 DNA is TGTGCCAGCAGCAGACGAGACGGGATCTACACTGAAGCTTTCTTT. Translating it yields CASSRRDGIYTEAFF. The V and J genes are TRBV5-6 and TRBJ1-1; no firm D call. Trimming removed 4 bases from V and 3 bases from J, with 16 bases in between. CDR3 length: 15 amino acids. Germline CDR1 is SGHDT and CDR2 is YYEEEE.

In this sample, this clone turned up once. The chain recombines TRBV3-1 (or the pseudogene TRBV3-2) with TRBJ2-2; no clear D gene. The CDR3 is 16 amino acids. The V gene lost 0 bases and the J gene lost 5 bases, with 13 bases spanning the gap. CDR1 and CDR2 from the germline V gene are LGHDT and YNNKEL (reference sequence). CDR3 region: CASSQDGFVRTGELFF. CDR3 DNA: TGTGCCAGCAGCCAAGATGGATTTGTGAGAACCGGGGAGCTGTTTTTT.

This clone came up once. V gene TRBV6-1 combines with J gene TRBJ2-2; the match to TRBD1 covers 12 bases. Germline V lookup: CDR1 MNHNS, CDR2 SASEGT. CDR3 length equals 20 residues. V lost 4 bases and J lost 4; bases outside the gene matches: 16. CDR3 residues: CASSGPRDRGRYDRTGELFF. The CDR3 nucleotides read TGTGCCAGCAGTGGACCTCGGGACAGGGGGCGCTACGACCGCACCGGGGAGCTGTTTTTT.

The J gene is TRBJ2-5, the V gene TRBV7-9, with TRBD1 matching 7 bases. This CDR3 spans 13 amino acids. The germline gives CDR1 SEHNR, CDR2 FQNEAQ (reference sequence). Trimming took 5 bases from V and 5 from J; bases not matched to a gene: 5. The CDR3: CASSPTGSETQYF. DNA for the CDR3: TGTGCCAGCAGCCCGACAGGGTCGGAGACCCAGTACTTC.

The CDR3 DNA follows: TGTGCCAGCAGCTTATCTATCCGAGGGGAGACCCAGTACTTC. This translates into CASSLSIRGETQYF. The chain is built from TRBV7-9 and TRBJ2-5; possibly TRBD2 for D (5 bases). CDR1 and CDR2 from the germline V gene are SEHNR and FQNEAQ (reference sequence). This CDR3 has 14 amino acids. V lost 2 bases and J lost 5, with 12 bases in between.

The gene calls are TRBV7-9 and TRBJ1-4; tentative D call: TRBD1 (6 bases). The CDR3 covers 15 residues. CDR1 and CDR2 from the germline V gene are SEHNR and FQNEAQ (reference sequence). With 6 bases removed from V and 8 bases from J, the gap between germline ends came to 19 bases. This CDR3 is CASRASGGAGEKLFF. The CDR3, as DNA: TGTGCCAGCAGGGCCTCGGGGGGCGCGGGAGAAAAACTGTTTTTT.

The chain couples TRBV5-6 to TRBJ2-1; weak D call: TRBD1 (6 bases). The V gene lost 2 bases and the J gene lost 0 bases, with 12 bases spanning the gap. Germline assignment: CDR1 SGHDT and CDR2 YYEEEE. This CDR3 is 16 amino acids long. CDR3 nucleotides: TGTGCCAGCAGCTTTGAGCAGGGGATCTCCTACAATGAGCAGTTCTTC. It yields the protein CASSFEQGISYNEQFF. Using reference TRBV5-6 and TRBJ2-1 for the parts outside the CDR3, the full variable domain is DAGVTQSPTHLIKTRGQQVTLRCSPKSGHDTVSWYQQALGQGPQFIFQYYEEEERQRGNFPDRFSGHQFPNYSSELNVNALLLGDSALYLCASSFEQGISYNEQFFGPGTRLTVL.

As DNA, the CDR3 is TGTGCCAGCAGGCCAACAGGGGGCTTCAATGAGCAGTTCTTC. It encodes CASRPTGGFNEQFF. The chain joins TRBV6-6 to TRBJ2-1; 9 positions match TRBD1. Germline V lookup: CDR1 MNHNY, CDR2 SVGAGI (reference sequence). The V segment lost 6 bases and the J segment 6 bases; nucleotides outside the gene matches: 6. This CDR3 region has 14 residues.

The chain recombines TRBV4-1 with TRBJ2-7; TRBD2 matches at 10 bases. This CDR3 spans 16 amino acids. CDR1 and CDR2 from the germline V gene are MGHRA and YSYEKL. Trimming took 0 bases from V and 3 from J; bases not matched to a gene: 5. Here the CDR3 reads CASSQDEREGRYEQYF. The DNA of the CDR3 is TGCGCCAGCAGCCAAGATGAGCGGGAGGGCCGCTACGAGCAGTACTTC.

This rearrangement joins TRBV6-1 to TRBJ2-3; D gene unclear. Trimming left V 1 base short and J 4 bases short, with 3 bases between. The germline gives CDR1 MNHNS, CDR2 SASEGT. The CDR3 spans 12 residues. The CDR3 region is CASSEVADTQYF. Here the CDR3 DNA reads TGTGCCAGCAGTGAAGTAGCAGATACGCAGTATTTT.

The chain employs TRBV7-9 and TRBJ2-4, with D tentatively TRBD2 (6 bases). Germline values: CDR1 SEHNR, CDR2 FQNEAQ (reference sequence). The ends were cut back, 1 base at V and 0 bases at J, with 16 bases in the middle. The CDR3 is 18 residues long. The CDR3 sequence is CASSLGAFSGRAKNIQYF. Written as DNA, the CDR3 is TGTGCCAGCAGCTTAGGTGCGTTTAGCGGTAGAGCCAAAAACATTCAGTACTTC.

The chain joins TRBV10-3 to TRBJ1-5; no firm D call. CDR1 is ENHRY, CDR2 SYGVKD, per germline. This CDR3 is 15 amino acids long. V lost 0 bases and J 0 bases, leaving 6 bases between the germline ends. CDR3 nucleotides: TGTGCCATCAGTGAGTCCGGAAATAGCAATCAGCCCCAGCATTTT. This gives the protein CAISESGNSNQPQHF.

The V call is TRBV11-2, the J call TRBJ2-7; 9 nucleotides match TRBD2. V dropped 4 bases and J dropped 4; count of bases not matched to a gene: 11. Germline CDR1 SGHAT, CDR2 FQNNGV. This CDR3 has 16 residues. The CDR3 reads CASSSIGIAGDYEQYF. The CDR3 DNA reads as TGTGCCAGCAGCTCGATTGGGATAGCGGGAGATTACGAGCAGTACTTC.

The CDR3 nucleotides read TGTGCCAGCAGTTTAGGCGCGGCCTATGGCTACACCTTC. Translation gives CASSLGAAYGYTF. The chain uses TRBV27 and TRBJ1-2; D call uncertain. The CDR3 consists of 13 residues. Germline CDR1 MNHEY, CDR2 SMNVEV (reference sequence). V lost 2 bases and J lost 4, with 8 bases in between.